This TCR beta chain was retrieved from a study of CD8+CD57+ T cells in acquired aplastic anemia. Study overall: Each DNA sample taken from sorted CD4+ and CD8+ cells came to around 2.9 ug on average. General observations from the study: For CD8+ Simpson's diversity, patients and controls showed no significant difference. Patients and controls had in common 25 to 30 CD8+ CDR3 sequences.

Previously, flow cytometry had revealed CD8+CD57+ cell expansion in the patients chosen for sequencing. A severe acquired aplastic anemia diagnosis applied to all patients. This clonotype was found many times. The target antigen is unknown. V lost 3 bases and J lost 3; bases outside the gene matches: 13. Germline assignment: CDR1 SGHKS and CDR2 YYEKEE (reference sequence). The CDR3 extends over 17 amino acids. The template used for profiling TCR beta VDJ and CDR3 was genomic DNA. TCRdb re-derived calls from the reads in MiXCR, one entry per CDR3 protein. The data show 150,000 to 200,000 distinct CDR3 sequences, roughly 50% seen once.

The chain combines TRBV5-5 with TRBJ2-7; 9 bases line up with TRBD1. Sequencing was done on a sample of sorted CD4+, CD8+, or CD8+CD57+ T cells (not recorded which) from PBMCs. This TCR came from a human donor with aplastic anemia. The CDR3 DNA reads as TGTGCCAGCAGCTGGGCCAATTTTGAGACAGGGGGCTACGAGCAGTACTTC. Amino acids: CASSWANFETGGYEQYF.